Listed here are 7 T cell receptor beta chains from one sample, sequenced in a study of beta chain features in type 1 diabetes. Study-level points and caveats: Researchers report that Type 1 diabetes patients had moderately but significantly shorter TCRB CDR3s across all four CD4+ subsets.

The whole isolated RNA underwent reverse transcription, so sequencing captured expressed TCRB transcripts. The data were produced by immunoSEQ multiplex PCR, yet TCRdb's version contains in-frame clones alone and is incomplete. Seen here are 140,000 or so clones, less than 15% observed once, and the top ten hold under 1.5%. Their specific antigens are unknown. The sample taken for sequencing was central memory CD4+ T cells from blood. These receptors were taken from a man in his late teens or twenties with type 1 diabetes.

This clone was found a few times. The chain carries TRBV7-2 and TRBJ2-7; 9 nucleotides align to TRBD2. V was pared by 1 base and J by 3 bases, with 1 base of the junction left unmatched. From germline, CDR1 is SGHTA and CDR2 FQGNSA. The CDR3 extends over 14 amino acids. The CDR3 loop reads CASSLGSGGYEQYF. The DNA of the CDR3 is TGTGCCAGCAGCTTAGGTAGCGGGGGCTACGAGCAGTACTTC.

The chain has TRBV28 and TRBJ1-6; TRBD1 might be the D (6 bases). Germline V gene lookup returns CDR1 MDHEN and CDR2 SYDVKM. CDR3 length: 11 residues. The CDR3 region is CAHRDGGPLHF. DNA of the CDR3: TGTGCTCACAGGGACGGCGGGCCCCTCCACTTT.

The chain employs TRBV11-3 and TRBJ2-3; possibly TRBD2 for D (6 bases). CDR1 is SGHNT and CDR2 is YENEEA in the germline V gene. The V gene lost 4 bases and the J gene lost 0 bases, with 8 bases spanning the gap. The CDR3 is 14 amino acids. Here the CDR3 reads CASSYGGSTDTQYF. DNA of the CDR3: TGTGCCAGCAGCTACGGGGGTAGCACAGATACGCAGTATTTT.

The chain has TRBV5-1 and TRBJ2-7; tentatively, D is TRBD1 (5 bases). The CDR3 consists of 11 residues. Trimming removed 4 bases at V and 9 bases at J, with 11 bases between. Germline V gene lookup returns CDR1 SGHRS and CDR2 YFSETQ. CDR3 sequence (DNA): TGCGCCAGCAGCGATGGGGCTGGGCAGTACTTC. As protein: CASSDGAGQYF.

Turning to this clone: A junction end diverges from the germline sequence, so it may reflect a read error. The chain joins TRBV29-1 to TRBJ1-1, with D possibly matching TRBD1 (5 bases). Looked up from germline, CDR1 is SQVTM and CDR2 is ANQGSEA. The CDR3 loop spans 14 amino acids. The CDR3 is CSVDSGGVNAEAFF. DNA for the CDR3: TGCAGCGTTGATTCGGGGGGTGTGAACGCTGAAGCTTTCTTT. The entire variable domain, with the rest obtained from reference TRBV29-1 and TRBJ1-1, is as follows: SAVISQKPSRDICQRGTSLTIQCQVDSQVTMMFWYRQQPGQSLTLIATANQGSEATYESGFVIDKFPISRPNLTFSTLTVSNMSPEDSSIYLCSVDSGGVNAEAFFGQGTRLTVV.

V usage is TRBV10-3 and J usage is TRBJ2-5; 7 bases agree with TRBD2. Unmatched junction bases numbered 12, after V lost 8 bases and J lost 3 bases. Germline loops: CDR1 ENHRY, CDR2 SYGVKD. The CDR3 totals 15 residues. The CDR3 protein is CAIQGVAGDKETQYF. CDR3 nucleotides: TGTGCCATCCAAGGGGTTGCGGGGGATAAAGAGACCCAGTACTTC.

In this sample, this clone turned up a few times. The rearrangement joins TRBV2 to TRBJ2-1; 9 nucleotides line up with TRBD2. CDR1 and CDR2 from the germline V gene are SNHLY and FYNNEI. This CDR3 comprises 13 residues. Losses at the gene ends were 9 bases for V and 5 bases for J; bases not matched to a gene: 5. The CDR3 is CASVAGEDNEQFF. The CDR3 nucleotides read TGTGCCAGTGTAGCGGGGGAAGACAATGAGCAGTTCTTC.